These 12 T cell receptor beta chains originate from one sample sequenced in a study of early T cells in non-severe SARS-CoV-2 infection. TCRdb re-derived calls from the 5' RACE reads in MiXCR, one entry per CDR3 protein. Here the sample spans about 70,000 distinct CDR3 sequences, roughly 12% being singletons. The sample was whole blood, taken at baseline. These receptors were collected from an adult who was a healthcare worker with PCR-confirmed SARS-CoV-2 infection or an uninfected control (not recorded which). The donor label of this sample is uncertain.

This clonotype came up a few times. At one boundary the junction diverges from the germline segment, which might be a read error. DNA of the CDR3: TGTGCCAGCAGCTTAGATCCCGGCTCTACTGGGCGCTTT. Its protein is CASSLDPGSTGRF. This chain uses TRBV7-2 with TRBJ1-1; D gene uncertain. CDR1 and CDR2 from the germline V gene are SGHTA and FQGNSA. The CDR3 totals 13 residues.

This clonotype appeared many times. The rearrangement uses TRBV14 and TRBJ2-1; 14 bases align to TRBD2. Germline CDR1 reads SGHDN; CDR2 reads FVKESK. CDR3 length: 16 residues. J was trimmed by 4 bases and V by 6 bases; bases with no gene match: 5. CDR3 residues: CASSRTSGGIYNEQFF. Written as DNA, the CDR3 is TGTGCCAGCAGTCGGACTAGCGGGGGGATTTACAATGAGCAGTTCTTC.

The V and J genes are TRBV27 and TRBJ2-1; D call uncertain. Trimming pared 9 bases from V and 11 bases from J, leaving 11 bases between. Germline CDR1 and CDR2: MNHEY and SMNVEV (reference sequence). The CDR3 has 10 residues. The CDR3 is CASGSWKQFF. CDR3 bases: TGTGCCAGTGGGTCGTGGAAGCAGTTCTTC.

There are a few counts of this clonotype. The rearrangement joins TRBV20-1 to TRBJ2-3; TRBD2 matches 8 bases. The CDR3 is made up of 17 amino acids. Germline CDR1 reads DFQATT; CDR2 reads SNEGSKA (reference sequence). The ends lost 2 bases at V and 0 bases at J; junction bases unmatched: 10. The chain's CDR3 is CSARLSGQRGSTDTQYF. The CDR3 DNA sequence: TGCAGTGCTAGACTCTCGGGGCAGCGGGGGAGCACAGATACGCAGTATTTT.

This clonotype has a count of ten or more. The chain carries TRBV4-2 and TRBJ2-2, with a weak D call TRBD2 (6 bases). CDR1 LGHNA and CDR2 YNFKEQ come from the germline V gene. Trimming stripped 0 bases from V and 2 bases from J, with 10 bases between. The CDR3 length is 16 residues. Here the CDR3 reads CASSQEEGSNTGELFF. The CDR3 DNA reads as TGTGCCAGCAGCCAAGAGGAGGGCTCTAACACCGGGGAGCTGTTTTTT.

This clonotype was observed at least ten times. This rearrangement joins TRBV7-6 to TRBJ2-7; 9 bases agree with TRBD1. The germline V gene has CDR1 SGHVS and CDR2 FNYEAQ. After removal of 5 bases from V and 0 bases from J, the junction contained 5 bases not matched to a gene. This CDR3 is built from 15 residues. CDR3 bases: TGTGCCAGCAGCCCGACAGGGGGAGGCTCCTACGAGCAGTACTTC. Its protein is CASSPTGGGSYEQYF.

The table lists this clonotype with many counts. CDR3 residues: CASSYQQGKLYNEQFF. CDR3 in DNA: TGTGCCAGCAGTTACCAACAGGGCAAGCTCTACAATGAGCAGTTCTTC. This rearrangement joins TRBV6-5 to TRBJ2-1, with D possibly being TRBD1 (6 bases). This CDR3 region has 16 residues. Germline CDR1 reads MNHEY; CDR2 reads SVGAGI. Trimming stripped 2 bases from V and 3 bases from J, with 14 bases between.

This clonotype came up a few times. The rearrangement links TRBV10-3 to TRBJ1-1; the match to TRBD1 covers 9 bases. The CDR3 is made up of 13 amino acids. The germline V gene has CDR1 ENHRY and CDR2 SYGVKD. Trimming cost V 10 bases and J 5 bases; bases outside gene matches: 8. The CDR3 DNA follows: TGTGCCACCATACGGGACAGGGAGACTGAAGCTTTCTTT. Its translation: CATIRDRETEAFF.

The table lists this clonotype with a few counts. The rearrangement uses TRBV29-1 and TRBJ2-7; D may match TRBD1 or TRBD2 (5 bases each). The CDR3 contains 12 residues. The germline CDR1 and CDR2 sequences are SQVTM and ANQGSEA. CDR3 bases: TGCAGGTCGAGTGGGGGACCCTACGAGCAGTACTTC. Translation gives CRSSGGPYEQYF.

This clonotype was found a few times. The V gene is TRBV20-1, the J gene TRBJ2-1; D is unclear. From germline, CDR1 is DFQATT and CDR2 SNEGSKA (reference sequence). The CDR3 totals 15 residues. Trimming pared 3 bases from V and 1 base from J, leaving 13 bases between. CDR3 in DNA: TGCAGTGCTAGCCCAGCCCGAAAATCCTACAATGAGCAGTTCTTC. Translating gives CSASPARKSYNEQFF.

This CDR3 is CSARVDSMETQYF. The CDR3 DNA reads TGCAGTGCTAGAGTGGACTCGATGGAGACCCAGTACTTC. The chain joins TRBV20-1 to TRBJ2-5; tentatively, D is TRBD2 (5 bases). The V end was cut by 1 base, the J end by 5 bases, with 11 bases between. CDR3 length: 13 residues. CDR1 is DFQATT and CDR2 is SNEGSKA in the germline V gene (reference sequence).

This clonotype has ten or more counts. This chain joins TRBV12-3 or TRBV12-4 and TRBJ2-7; D is possibly TRBD2 (5 bases). Trimming stripped 11 bases from V and 0 bases from J, with 8 bases between. The CDR3 is made up of 11 amino acids. The CDR3 spells CAGGSSYEQYF. CDR3 coding DNA: TGTGCCGGAGGAAGCTCCTACGAGCAGTACTTC.